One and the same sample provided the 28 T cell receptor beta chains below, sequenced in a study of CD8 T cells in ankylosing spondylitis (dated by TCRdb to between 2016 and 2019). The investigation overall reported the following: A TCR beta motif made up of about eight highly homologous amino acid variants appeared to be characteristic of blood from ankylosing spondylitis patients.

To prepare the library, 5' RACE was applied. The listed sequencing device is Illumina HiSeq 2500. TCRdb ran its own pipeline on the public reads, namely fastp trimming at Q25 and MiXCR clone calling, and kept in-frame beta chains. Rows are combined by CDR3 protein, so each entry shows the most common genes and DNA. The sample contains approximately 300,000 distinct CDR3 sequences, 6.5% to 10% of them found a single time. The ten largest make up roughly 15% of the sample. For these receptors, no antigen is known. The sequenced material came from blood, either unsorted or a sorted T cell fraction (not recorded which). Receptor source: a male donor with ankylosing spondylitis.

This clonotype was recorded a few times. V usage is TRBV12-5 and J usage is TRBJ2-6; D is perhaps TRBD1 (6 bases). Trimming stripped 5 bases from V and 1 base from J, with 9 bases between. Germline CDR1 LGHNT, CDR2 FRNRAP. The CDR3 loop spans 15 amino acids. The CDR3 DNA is TGTGCTAGTGGTACAGGGAAATCTGGGGCCAACGTCCTGACTTTC. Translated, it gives CASGTGKSGANVLTF. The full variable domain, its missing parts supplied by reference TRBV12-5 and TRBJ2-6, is DARVTQTPRHKVTEMGQEVTMRCQPILGHNTVFWYRQTMMQGLELLAYFRNRAPLDDSGMPKDRFSAEMPDATLATLKIQPSEPRDSAVYFCASGTGKSGANVLTFGAGSRLTVL.

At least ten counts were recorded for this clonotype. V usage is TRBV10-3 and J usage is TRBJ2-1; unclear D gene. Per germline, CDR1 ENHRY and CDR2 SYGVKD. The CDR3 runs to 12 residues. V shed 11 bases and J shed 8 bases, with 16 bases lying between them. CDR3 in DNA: TGTGCCGCGGCAGTGGATCACGATGAGCAGTTCTTC. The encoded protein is CAAAVDHDEQFF.

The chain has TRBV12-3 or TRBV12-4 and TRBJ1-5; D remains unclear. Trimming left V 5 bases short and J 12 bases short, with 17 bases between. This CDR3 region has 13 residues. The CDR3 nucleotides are TGTGCCAGCAGTCCACAGCAGCGAAAAATCCAGCATTTT. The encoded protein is CASSPQQRKIQHF.

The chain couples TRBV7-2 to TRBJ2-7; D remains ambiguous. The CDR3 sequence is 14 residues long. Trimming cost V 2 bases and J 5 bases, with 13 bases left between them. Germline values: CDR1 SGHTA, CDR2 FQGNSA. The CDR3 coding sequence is TGTGCCAGCAGCTTACCCCCAGGACGTAACGAGCAGTACTTC. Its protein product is CASSLPPGRNEQYF.

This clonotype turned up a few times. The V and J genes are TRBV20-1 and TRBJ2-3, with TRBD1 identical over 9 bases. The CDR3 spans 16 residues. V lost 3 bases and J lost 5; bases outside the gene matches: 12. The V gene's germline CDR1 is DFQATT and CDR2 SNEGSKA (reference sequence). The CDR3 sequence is CSARDLNRGRGDTQYF. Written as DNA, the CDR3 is TGCAGTGCTAGGGACCTCAACAGGGGGCGCGGAGATACGCAGTATTTT.

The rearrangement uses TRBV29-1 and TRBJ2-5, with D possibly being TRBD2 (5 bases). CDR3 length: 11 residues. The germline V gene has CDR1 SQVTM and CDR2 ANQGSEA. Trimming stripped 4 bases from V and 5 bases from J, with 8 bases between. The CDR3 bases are TGCAGCGTTGGCGGGCGGGAGACCCAGTACTTC. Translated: CSVGGRETQYF.

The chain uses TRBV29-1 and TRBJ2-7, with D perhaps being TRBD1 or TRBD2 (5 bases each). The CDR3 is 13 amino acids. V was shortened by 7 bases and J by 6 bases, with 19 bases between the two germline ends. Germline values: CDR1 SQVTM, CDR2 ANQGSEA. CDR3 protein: CSAKDSGYCEQYF. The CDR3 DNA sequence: TGCAGCGCAAAAGACAGCGGTTACTGCGAGCAGTACTTC.

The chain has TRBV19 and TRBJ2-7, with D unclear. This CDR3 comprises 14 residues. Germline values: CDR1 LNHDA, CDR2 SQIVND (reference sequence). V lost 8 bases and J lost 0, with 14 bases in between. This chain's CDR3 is CASGQQTNSYEQYF. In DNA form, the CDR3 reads TGTGCCAGTGGTCAACAAACCAACTCCTACGAGCAGTACTTC.

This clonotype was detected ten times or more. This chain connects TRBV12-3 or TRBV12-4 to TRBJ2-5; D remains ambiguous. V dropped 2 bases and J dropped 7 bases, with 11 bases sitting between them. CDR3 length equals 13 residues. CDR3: CASSLNRIRTQYF. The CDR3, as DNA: TGTGCCAGCAGTTTAAACCGGATTCGGACCCAGTACTTC.

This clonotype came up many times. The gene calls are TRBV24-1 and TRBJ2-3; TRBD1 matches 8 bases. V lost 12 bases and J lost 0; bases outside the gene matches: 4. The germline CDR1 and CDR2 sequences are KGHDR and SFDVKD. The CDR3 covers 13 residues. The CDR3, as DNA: TGTGCCTCCGGACAGGGAAGCACAGATACGCAGTATTTT. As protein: CASGQGSTDTQYF.

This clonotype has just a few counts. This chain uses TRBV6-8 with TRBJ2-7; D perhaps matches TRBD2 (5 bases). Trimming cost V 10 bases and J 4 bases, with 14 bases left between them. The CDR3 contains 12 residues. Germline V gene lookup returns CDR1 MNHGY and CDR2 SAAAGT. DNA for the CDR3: TGTGCCACCCGAGTAGCGCGATACGAGCAGTACTTC. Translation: CATRVARYEQYF.

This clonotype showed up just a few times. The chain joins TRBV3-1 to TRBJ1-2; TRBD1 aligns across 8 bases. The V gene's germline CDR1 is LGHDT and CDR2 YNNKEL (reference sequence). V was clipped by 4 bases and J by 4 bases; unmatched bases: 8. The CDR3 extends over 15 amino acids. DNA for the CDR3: TGTGCCAGCAGCCCCCCGACCAGGGGGCCCTATGGCTACACCTTC. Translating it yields CASSPPTRGPYGYTF.

DNA for the CDR3: TGCAGTGCTAGCGGAGCGGGGGATGGTACAGATACGCAGTATTTT. Translating it yields CSASGAGDGTDTQYF. The chain joins TRBV20-1 to TRBJ2-3, with 8 bases identical to TRBD2. The CDR3 consists of 15 residues. The J segment lost 3 bases and the V segment lost 3 bases, leaving 8 bases of the junction unmatched. Germline V lookup: CDR1 DFQATT, CDR2 SNEGSKA (reference sequence).

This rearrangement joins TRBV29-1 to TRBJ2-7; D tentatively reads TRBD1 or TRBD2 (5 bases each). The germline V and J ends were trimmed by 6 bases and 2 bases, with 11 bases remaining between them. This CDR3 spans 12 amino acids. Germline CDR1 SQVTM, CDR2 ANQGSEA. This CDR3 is CSVGEPTYEQYF. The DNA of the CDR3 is TGCAGCGTGGGGGAACCCACCTACGAGCAGTACTTC.

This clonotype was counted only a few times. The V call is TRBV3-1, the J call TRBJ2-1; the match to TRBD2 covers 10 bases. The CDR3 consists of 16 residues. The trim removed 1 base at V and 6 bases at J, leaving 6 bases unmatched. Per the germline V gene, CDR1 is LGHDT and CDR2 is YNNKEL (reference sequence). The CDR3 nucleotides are TGTGCCAGCAGCCAAGTAGGCGCTAGCGGGAGCAATGAGCAGTTCTTC. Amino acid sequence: CASSQVGASGSNEQFF.

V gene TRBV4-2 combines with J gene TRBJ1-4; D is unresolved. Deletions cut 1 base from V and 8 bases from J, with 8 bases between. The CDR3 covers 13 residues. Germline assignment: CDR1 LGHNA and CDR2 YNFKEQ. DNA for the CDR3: TGTGCCAGCAGCCAAGGGTTCGGAGAAAAACTGTTTTTT. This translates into CASSQGFGEKLFF.

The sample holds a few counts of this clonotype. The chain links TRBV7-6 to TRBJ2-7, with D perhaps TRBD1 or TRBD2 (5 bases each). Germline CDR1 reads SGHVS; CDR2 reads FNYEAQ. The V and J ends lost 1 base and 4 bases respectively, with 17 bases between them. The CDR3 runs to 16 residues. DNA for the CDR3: TGTGCCAGCAGCTTAGGTTATGGGGGAGTACCTTACGAGCAGTACTTC. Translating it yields CASSLGYGGVPYEQYF.

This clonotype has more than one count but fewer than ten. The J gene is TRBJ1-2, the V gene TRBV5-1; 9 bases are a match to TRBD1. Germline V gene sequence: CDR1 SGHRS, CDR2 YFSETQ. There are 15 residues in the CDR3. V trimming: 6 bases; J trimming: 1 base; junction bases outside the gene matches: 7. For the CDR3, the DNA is TGCGCCAGCACCATACCGGACAGGGGTAACTATGGCTACACCTTC. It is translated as CASTIPDRGNYGYTF.

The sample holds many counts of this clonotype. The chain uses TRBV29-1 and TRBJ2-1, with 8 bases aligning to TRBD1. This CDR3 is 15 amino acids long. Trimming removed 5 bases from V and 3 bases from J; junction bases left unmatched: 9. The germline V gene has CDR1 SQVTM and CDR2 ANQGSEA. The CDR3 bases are TGCAGCGTTACGACAGGGGCGGGGAACTACAATGAGCAGTTCTTC. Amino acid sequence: CSVTTGAGNYNEQFF.

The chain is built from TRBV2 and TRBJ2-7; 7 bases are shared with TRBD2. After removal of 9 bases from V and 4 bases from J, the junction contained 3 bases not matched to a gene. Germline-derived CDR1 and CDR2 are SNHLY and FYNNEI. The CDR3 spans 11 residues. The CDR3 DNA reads TGTGCCAGTGGGGAGGGGTACGAGCAGTACTTC. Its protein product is CASGEGYEQYF. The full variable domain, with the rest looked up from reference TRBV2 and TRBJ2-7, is EPEVTQTPSHQVTQMGQEVILRCVPISNHLYFYWYRQILGQKVEFLVSFYNNEISEKSEIFDDQFSVERPDGSNFTLKIRSTKLEDSAMYFCASGEGYEQYFGPGTRLTVT.

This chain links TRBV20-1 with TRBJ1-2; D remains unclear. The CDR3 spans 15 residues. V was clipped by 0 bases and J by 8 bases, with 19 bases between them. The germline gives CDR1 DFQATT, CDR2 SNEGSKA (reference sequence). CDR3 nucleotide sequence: TGCAGTGCTAGAGATATTGGCAGGCCGCGAGGAGGCTACACCTTC. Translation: CSARDIGRPRGGYTF.

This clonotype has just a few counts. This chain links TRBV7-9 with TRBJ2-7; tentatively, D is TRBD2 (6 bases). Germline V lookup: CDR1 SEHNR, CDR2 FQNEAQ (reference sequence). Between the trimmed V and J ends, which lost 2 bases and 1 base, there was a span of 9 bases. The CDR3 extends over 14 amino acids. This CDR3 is CASSLRAGSYEQYF. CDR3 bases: TGTGCCAGCAGCTTACGAGCGGGTTCCTACGAGCAGTACTTC.

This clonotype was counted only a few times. CDR3 coding DNA: TGCGCCAGCAGCTTGGCCAGGACAGGGGGCTATGAGCAGTTCTTC. This translates into CASSLARTGGYEQFF. The genes are TRBV5-1 and TRBJ2-1; TRBD1 matches at 11 bases. This CDR3 has 15 amino acids. Germline V gene data show CDR1 as SGHRS and CDR2 as YFSETQ. V lost 0 bases to trimming and J lost 8 bases; unmatched junction nucleotides: 4.

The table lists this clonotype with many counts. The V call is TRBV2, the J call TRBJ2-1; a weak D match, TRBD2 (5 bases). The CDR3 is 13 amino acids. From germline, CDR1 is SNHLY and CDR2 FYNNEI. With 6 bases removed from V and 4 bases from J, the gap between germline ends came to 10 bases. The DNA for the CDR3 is TGTGCCAGCAGCGTTCGGGGTTACAATGAGCAGTTCTTC. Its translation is CASSVRGYNEQFF.

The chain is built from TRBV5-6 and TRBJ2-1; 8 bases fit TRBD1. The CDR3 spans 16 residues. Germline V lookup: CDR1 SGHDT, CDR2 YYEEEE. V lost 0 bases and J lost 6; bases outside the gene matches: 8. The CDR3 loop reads CASSLAGQGAVNEQFF. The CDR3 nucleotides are TGTGCCAGCAGCTTGGCCGGACAGGGCGCAGTCAATGAGCAGTTCTTC.

DNA for the CDR3: TGCGCCAGCAGCCAGCAAAACACAGGGCTAGCGGGAGCTTGGGAGCAGTTCTTC. As protein: CASSQQNTGLAGAWEQFF. This chain joins TRBV4-1 and TRBJ2-1; 10 bases are a match to TRBD2. This CDR3 has 18 amino acids. The germline gives CDR1 MGHRA, CDR2 YSYEKL. The V gene end was trimmed by 3 bases and the J gene end by 10 bases; junction bases not matched to a gene: 18.

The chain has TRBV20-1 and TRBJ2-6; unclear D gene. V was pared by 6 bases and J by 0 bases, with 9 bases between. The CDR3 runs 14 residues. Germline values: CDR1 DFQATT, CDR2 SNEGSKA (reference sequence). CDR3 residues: CSASPSSGANVLTF. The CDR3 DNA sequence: TGCAGTGCGAGCCCTAGCTCTGGGGCCAACGTCCTGACTTTC.

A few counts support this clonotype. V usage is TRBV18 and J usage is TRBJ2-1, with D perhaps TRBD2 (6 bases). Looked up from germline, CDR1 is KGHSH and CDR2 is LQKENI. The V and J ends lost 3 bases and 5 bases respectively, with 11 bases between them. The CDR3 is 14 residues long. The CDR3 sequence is CASSPGRFDNEQFF. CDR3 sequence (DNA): TGTGCCAGCTCACCGGGGAGGTTCGACAATGAGCAGTTCTTC.